These 27 T cell receptor beta chains were all obtained from the same sample, sequenced in a study of T cell responses to AZD1222 COVID-19 vaccine. Sequencing was performed with immunoSEQ multiplex PCR; in TCRdb, only in-frame clones are kept and a portion is missing. The sample lists about 180,000 clones, over 80% seen once, with around 1% in the top ten. This specimen was peripheral blood, taken 28 days after the second dose of the MenACWY control vaccine. The receptors here all came from an adult who received the MenACWY meningococcal vaccine as a control.

This clone is a singleton in its sample. The chain has TRBV19 and TRBJ2-1; D call uncertain. Germline CDR1 LNHDA, CDR2 SQIVND (reference sequence). CDR3 length: 13 residues. V lost 4 bases, J lost 12 bases, and 16 bases lay in between. As DNA, the CDR3 is TGTGCCAGTAGTAAAGGACGGGCCGAAGGGCAGTTCTTC. Protein product: CASSKGRAEGQFF.

This clone was seen only once. The V call is TRBV11-2, the J call TRBJ2-2; D gene uncertain. The CDR3 runs to 14 residues. Trimming took off 3 bases at V and 5 bases at J, with 10 bases between the two ends. The V gene's germline CDR1 is SGHAT and CDR2 FQNNGV. In nucleotides, the CDR3 is TGTGCCAGCAGCTTTGGGGTACGGACCGGGGAGCTGTTTTTT. This codes for CASSFGVRTGELFF.

The chain uses TRBV6-5 and TRBJ1-2; D not certain. Between the trimmed V and J ends, which lost 2 bases and 2 bases, there was a span of 12 bases. The CDR3 is 15 residues long. The V gene's germline CDR1 is MNHEY and CDR2 SVGAGI. CDR3 sequence (DNA): TGTGCCAGCAGTTACACCTCGTGGGGAAACTATGGCTACACCTTC. Its protein is CASSYTSWGNYGYTF.

The sample holds one count of this clone. This chain links TRBV12-3 or TRBV12-4 with TRBJ1-2; a weak D match, TRBD1 (6 bases). V was pared by 5 bases and J by 7 bases, with 11 bases between. The CDR3 extends over 12 amino acids. As DNA, the CDR3 is TGTGCCAGCAGTGCAGGGGATTTTGGCTACACCTTC. Its translation: CASSAGDFGYTF.

The chain has TRBV27 and TRBJ1-1; D might be TRBD1 (5 bases). CDR1 and CDR2 (germline): MNHEY, SMNVEV (reference sequence). The CDR3 runs to 16 residues. V was clipped by 6 bases and J by 5 bases, with 22 bases between them. CDR3 bases: TGTGCCAGCAGATCCGAGCGGTTGGGGCTGTATACTGAAGCTTTCTTT. Its translation is CASRSERLGLYTEAFF.

The chain couples TRBV7-2 to TRBJ2-5; TRBD2 matches 9 bases. The CDR3 is 16 amino acids. V lost 4 bases, J lost 5 bases, and 11 bases stayed unmatched. Germline values: CDR1 SGHTA, CDR2 FQGNSA. The CDR3 loop reads CASSYNRGGAGETQYF. The CDR3 DNA reads as TGTGCCAGCAGCTATAACCGCGGGGGGGCCGGGGAGACCCAGTACTTC.

V is TRBV12-3 or TRBV12-4 and J is TRBJ1-2, with D uncertain. The CDR3 spans 13 residues. Trimming pared 8 bases from V and 6 bases from J, leaving 16 bases between. The CDR3 DNA follows: TGTGCCAGCCGGTTGTCGCCGGCGGATGGCTACACCTTC. As protein: CASRLSPADGYTF.

As DNA, the CDR3 is TGTGCCAGCAGTTATAGCGGGGGAAGCACAGATACGCAGTATTTT. This gives the protein CASSYSGGSTDTQYF. V and J are TRBV7-9 and TRBJ2-3, with TRBD2 matching 9 bases. Germline V lookup: CDR1 SEHNR, CDR2 FQNEAQ (reference sequence). This CDR3 is 15 amino acids long. V lost 6 bases and J lost 0; bases outside the gene matches: 4.

This chain links TRBV3-1 (or the pseudogene TRBV3-2) with TRBJ2-3; TRBD2 is a possible D gene (5 bases). Looked up from germline, CDR1 is LGHDT and CDR2 is YNNKEL (reference sequence). Trimming shortened V by 4 bases and J by 1 base, and 21 bases separated the two germline ends. The length of the CDR3 is 18 residues. CDR3 DNA sequence: TGTGCCAGCAGCCCCCCTACCTTCGGGAATGAAGGCACAGATACGCAGTATTTT. It encodes CASSPPTFGNEGTDTQYF.

The chain has TRBV29-1 and TRBJ1-4; the match to TRBD1 covers 7 bases. The CDR3 length is 12 residues. Germline loops: CDR1 SQVTM, CDR2 ANQGSEA. The V gene end was trimmed by 5 bases and the J gene end by 4 bases; junction bases not matched to a gene: 1. CDR3 in DNA: TGCAGCGTTAGGGACAGTAATGAAAAACTGTTTTTT. This sequence encodes CSVRDSNEKLFF.

This chain links TRBV27 with TRBJ1-6, with no clear D. The CDR3 totals 12 residues. V lost 5 bases and J 14 bases, leaving 13 bases between the germline ends. The V gene's germline CDR1 is MNHEY and CDR2 SMNVEV (reference sequence). CDR3 protein: CASSVRTGTLHF. Here the CDR3 DNA reads TGTGCCAGCAGTGTAAGAACCGGGACCCTCCACTTT.

The rearrangement joins TRBV21-1 to TRBJ1-4. TRBV21-1 counts as a pseudogene. This CDR3 contains 12 residues. Here the CDR3 DNA reads TGTGCCAGCAGCAAAGCGCTGGAGGAACTGTTTTTT. Translating it yields CASSKALEELFF.

The chain employs TRBV28 and TRBJ1-2, with a tentative D call TRBD1 (6 bases). Trimming left V 7 bases short and J 7 bases short, with 13 bases between. Germline assignment: CDR1 MDHEN and CDR2 SYDVKM. This CDR3 region has 12 residues. In nucleotides, the CDR3 is TGTGCCAGCACTGGGACAAAAGGTGGCTACACCTTC. Amino acid sequence: CASTGTKGGYTF.

The chain is built from TRBV6-5 and TRBJ1-1; 8 nucleotides line up with TRBD1. The V segment lost 6 bases and the J segment 0 bases; nucleotides outside the gene matches: 6. This CDR3 contains 15 residues. Per the germline V gene, CDR1 is MNHEY and CDR2 is SVGAGI. CDR3 bases: TGTGCCAGCAGACGGACAGGGCGGATGAACACTGAAGCTTTCTTT. Its translation: CASRRTGRMNTEAFF.

J is TRBJ2-7 and V is TRBV6-5; D is ambiguous. This CDR3 is 11 amino acids long. Looked up from germline, CDR1 is MNHEY and CDR2 is SVGAGI. Trimming pared 10 bases from V and 3 bases from J, leaving 10 bases between. As DNA, the CDR3 is TGTGCCACGTCAGGTGACTACGAGCAGTACTTC. Its protein product is CATSGDYEQYF.

DNA for the CDR3: TGTGCCACGAAACAGGGGGCTGCTAATGAAAAACTGTTTTTT. Translation gives CATKQGAANEKLFF. The chain has TRBV19 and TRBJ1-4; 9 nucleotides match TRBD1. V was clipped by 10 bases and J by 3 bases; unmatched bases: 6. This CDR3 has 14 amino acids. Germline V CDR1 and CDR2: LNHDA, SQIVND (reference sequence).

This clone was seen just once. The V and J genes are TRBV30 and TRBJ1-5, with TRBD1 as a possible D gene (6 bases). The CDR3 contains 13 residues. Trimming shortened V by 5 bases and J by 4 bases, and 12 bases separated the two germline ends. CDR1 and CDR2 (germline): GTSNPN, SVGIG (reference sequence). Here the CDR3 reads CAWGGQFNQPQHF. As DNA, the CDR3 is TGTGCCTGGGGTGGACAGTTTAATCAGCCCCAGCATTTT.

The V and J genes are TRBV19 and TRBJ1-5; D call uncertain. Trimming took off 5 bases at V and 0 bases at J, with 11 bases between the two ends. Germline assignment: CDR1 LNHDA and CDR2 SQIVND (reference sequence). The CDR3 totals 15 residues. The CDR3 sequence: CASSPPAASNQPQHF. Here the CDR3 DNA reads TGTGCCAGTAGTCCTCCAGCGGCTAGCAATCAGCCCCAGCATTTT.

This chain links TRBV4-2 with TRBJ1-4; a weak D match, TRBD1 (5 bases). V gave up 4 bases and J gave up 8 bases, with 14 bases separating them. The CDR3 spans 14 residues. Germline V gene sequence: CDR1 LGHNA, CDR2 YNFKEQ. The CDR3 loop is CASSLGRVPEKLFF. CDR3 DNA: TGTGCCAGCAGCCTAGGCAGGGTTCCAGAAAAACTGTTTTTT.

The chain has TRBV3-1 (or the pseudogene TRBV3-2) and TRBJ2-1; D unclear. Between the trimmed V and J ends, which lost 4 bases and 7 bases, there was a span of 11 bases. This CDR3 region has 13 residues. Germline V gene lookup returns CDR1 LGHDT and CDR2 YNNKEL (reference sequence). CDR3 sequence (DNA): TGTGCCAGCAGCCGAATCCAAGGTAATGAGCAGTTCTTC. It translates to CASSRIQGNEQFF.

V usage is TRBV7-2 and J usage is TRBJ2-5; D uncertain. Germline CDR1 reads SGHTA; CDR2 reads FQGNSA. Between the trimmed V and J ends, which lost 6 bases and 2 bases, there was a span of 10 bases. The length of the CDR3 is 13 residues. Written as DNA, the CDR3 is TGTGCCAGCAGGGTAATCGCGCAAGAGACCCAGTACTTC. Translating it yields CASRVIAQETQYF. Using reference TRBV7-2 and TRBJ2-5 for the parts outside the CDR3, the full variable domain is GAGVSQSPSNKVTEKGKDVELRCDPISGHTALYWYRQSLGQGLEFLIYFQGNSAPDKSGLPSDRFSAERTGGSVSTLTIQRTQQEDSAVYLCASRVIAQETQYFGPGTRLLVL.

The rearrangement links TRBV7-9 to TRBJ2-2, with D possibly matching TRBD1 (6 bases). Germline V CDR1 and CDR2: SEHNR, FQNEAQ (reference sequence). The germline V and J ends were trimmed by 4 bases and 3 bases, with 9 bases remaining between them. The CDR3 covers 14 residues. Here the CDR3 DNA reads TGTGCCAGCAGCTCGAACAGGGACACCGGGGAGCTGTTTTTT. Its translation: CASSSNRDTGELFF.

The V call is TRBV18, the J call TRBJ1-1; D perhaps matches TRBD1 (5 bases). The V end was cut by 6 bases, the J end by 5 bases, with 13 bases between. Germline V gives CDR1 KGHSH, CDR2 LQKENI. CDR3 size: 13 residues. This CDR3 reads CASSRIGTTEAFF. The CDR3 DNA reads TGTGCCAGCTCGAGAATAGGGACGACTGAAGCTTTCTTT.

A single count supports this clone. J is TRBJ2-3 and V is TRBV4-1, with D maybe TRBD2 (5 bases). Trimming stripped 0 bases from V and 4 bases from J, with 11 bases between. Per germline, CDR1 MGHRA and CDR2 YSYEKL. CDR3 length: 15 residues. CDR3 bases: TGCGCCAGCAGCCAAGACCACCCGGGGTCAGATACGCAGTATTTT. It specifies CASSQDHPGSDTQYF.

The rearrangement uses TRBV9 and TRBJ1-4; maybe TRBD1 (5 bases). Germline CDR1 SGDLS, CDR2 YYNGEE. V lost 0 bases, J lost 5 bases, and 17 bases lay in between. The CDR3 has 17 amino acids. The CDR3 coding sequence is TGTGCCAGCAGCGTAGCCCCCGCGACAGAGTACAATGAAAAACTGTTTTTT. Translated: CASSVAPATEYNEKLFF.

The V gene is TRBV5-5, the J gene TRBJ1-3, with D possibly matching TRBD1 (5 bases). Trimming shortened V by 4 bases and J by 3 bases, and 11 bases separated the two germline ends. This CDR3 comprises 14 residues. CDR1 is SGHKS and CDR2 is YYEKEE in the germline V gene (reference sequence). CDR3 DNA sequence: TGTGCCAGCAGCCTCGGGACGGGTGGAAACACCATATATTTT. It yields the protein CASSLGTGGNTIYF. Complete variable domain (other parts from reference TRBV5-5 and TRBJ1-3): DAGVTQSPTHLIKTRGQQVTLRCSPISGHKSVSWYQQVLGQGPQFIFQYYEKEERGRGNFPDRFSARQFPNYSSELNVNALLLGDSALYLCASSLGTGGNTIYFGEGSWLTVV.

The chain employs TRBV6-5 and TRBJ1-2, with D possibly being TRBD1 (5 bases). This CDR3 comprises 15 residues. Deletions cut 4 bases from V and 4 bases from J, with 16 bases between. Per germline, CDR1 MNHEY and CDR2 SVGAGI. CDR3 protein: CASSSLGTDRYGYTF. The CDR3 DNA follows: TGTGCCAGCAGTTCTCTAGGGACGGACCGCTATGGCTACACCTTC.